These 20 T cell receptor beta chains share one sample of origin, sequenced in a study of graft-versus-host responses after intestinal transplantation. Some clones are missing from TCRdb's copy, which holds only in-frame ones; the method was immunoSEQ multiplex PCR. Here the sample spans about 47,000 clones, around 95% being singletons. These receptors' targets are unknown. Sequences were derived from unstimulated CD8+ T cells sorted from spleen or lymph node cells, sampled before transplant. The receptor set was obtained from a human donor who was the organ donor for an intestinal transplant.

The CDR3 sequence: CASSSDLGNEQFF. In DNA, the CDR3 is TGTGCCAGCAGCTCAGACTTGGGTAATGAGCAGTTCTTC. The chain is built from TRBV9 and TRBJ2-1, with D unresolved. The CDR3 has 13 amino acids. Trimming shortened V by 4 bases and J by 7 bases, and 12 bases separated the two germline ends. The germline gives CDR1 SGDLS, CDR2 YYNGEE.

V is TRBV7-8 and J is TRBJ2-7, with 9 positions matching TRBD1. The length of the CDR3 is 14 residues. The junction had 5 bases not matched to a gene; V was cut back by 5 bases and J by 3 bases. The germline CDR1 and CDR2 sequences are SGHVS and FQNEAQ. CDR3 in amino acids: CASSGRDRDYEQYF. For the CDR3, the DNA is TGTGCCAGCAGCGGCCGGGACAGGGACTACGAGCAGTACTTC.

This chain's CDR3 is CASGGAAIEAFF. In nucleotides, the CDR3 is TGTGCCAGCGGGGGGGCAGCGATAGAAGCTTTCTTT. The rearrangement links TRBV6-6 to TRBJ1-1, with a weak D call TRBD1 (6 bases). The CDR3 loop spans 12 amino acids. Germline V CDR1 and CDR2: MNHNY, SVGAGI (reference sequence). V lost 8 bases and J lost 8, with 15 bases in between.

V usage is TRBV13 and J usage is TRBJ1-2; 12 positions match TRBD1. The CDR3 has 16 residues. CDR1 and CDR2 from the germline V gene are PRHDT and FYEKMQ (reference sequence). The ends lost 4 bases at V and 3 bases at J; junction bases unmatched: 6. The CDR3 protein is CASSSPGTGGYYGYTF. DNA for the CDR3: TGTGCCAGCAGCTCCCCCGGGACAGGGGGCTACTATGGCTACACCTTC.

V gene TRBV6-1 combines with J gene TRBJ2-7, with a tentative D call TRBD1 (5 bases). The CDR3 length is 15 residues. The germline V and J ends were trimmed by 3 bases and 4 bases, with 16 bases remaining between them. CDR1 is MNHNS and CDR2 is SASEGT in the germline V gene. The CDR3 here is CASSDLKGVNYEQYF. CDR3 in DNA: TGTGCCAGCAGTGATCTGAAAGGGGTCAATTACGAGCAGTACTTC.

The genes are TRBV27 and TRBJ1-1; no definite D call. The CDR3 is made up of 12 amino acids. The germline CDR1 and CDR2 sequences are MNHEY and SMNVEV (reference sequence). The germline V and J ends were trimmed by 1 base and 0 bases, with 0 bases remaining between them. The CDR3 reads CASSLLNTEAFF. The CDR3 nucleotides are TGTGCCAGCAGTTTATTGAACACTGAAGCTTTCTTT.

The J gene is TRBJ2-4, the V gene TRBV15; 7 bases align to TRBD1. J was trimmed by 7 bases and V by 0 bases; bases with no gene match: 0. The CDR3 is made up of 13 amino acids. Germline loops: CDR1 LNHNV, CDR2 YYDKDF (reference sequence). The CDR3 nucleotides are TGTGCCACCAGCAGAGACAGGGGGAACATTCAGTACTTC. It codes for CATSRDRGNIQYF.

V is TRBV6-6 and J is TRBJ2-5; 10 positions agree with TRBD2. The germline V gene has CDR1 MNHNY and CDR2 SVGAGI (reference sequence). The V gene end was trimmed by 5 bases and the J gene end by 2 bases; junction bases not matched to a gene: 8. The length of the CDR3 is 16 residues. Here the CDR3 reads CASSPTSGDQQETQYF. CDR3 coding DNA: TGTGCCAGCAGTCCTACTAGCGGGGACCAACAAGAGACCCAGTACTTC.

This chain uses TRBV10-1 with TRBJ2-2; D possibly uses TRBD1 or TRBD2 (6 bases each). Germline CDR1 WNHNN, CDR2 SYGVQD (reference sequence). Deletions cut 0 bases from V and 6 bases from J, with 8 bases between. There are 14 residues in the CDR3. CDR3 nucleotide sequence: TGCGCCAGCAGTGAGTCGGGGGGCGCCGGGGAGCTGTTTTTT. Its translation is CASSESGGAGELFF.

V is TRBV27 and J is TRBJ2-1; 8 nucleotides agree with TRBD2. V lost 0 bases, J lost 4 bases, and 2 bases stayed unmatched. The CDR3 runs to 15 residues. CDR1 and CDR2 (germline): MNHEY, SMNVEV (reference sequence). CDR3 region: CASSLSTSGYNEQFF. In DNA form, the CDR3 reads TGTGCCAGCAGTTTATCTACTAGCGGATACAATGAGCAGTTCTTC.

V and J are TRBV4-2 and TRBJ2-1; possible D gene TRBD2, 6 bases. The CDR3 runs 15 residues. V was trimmed by 1 base and J by 4 bases, leaving 11 bases between them. CDR1 LGHNA and CDR2 YNFKEQ come from the germline V gene. CDR3 region: CASSQGAGNYNEQFF. CDR3 nucleotide sequence: TGTGCCAGCAGCCAAGGGGCGGGAAATTACAATGAGCAGTTCTTC.

The rearrangement joins TRBV19 to TRBJ2-3; 10 nucleotides agree with TRBD1. Trimming removed 5 bases from V and 4 bases from J; junction bases left unmatched: 6. Germline V gene sequence: CDR1 LNHDA, CDR2 SQIVND (reference sequence). The CDR3 has 15 residues. The CDR3: CASSGGTGAADTQYF. In DNA form, the CDR3 reads TGTGCCAGTAGTGGGGGGACAGGGGCCGCAGATACGCAGTATTTT.

The V gene is TRBV2, the J gene TRBJ2-1; a weak D match, TRBD2 (7 bases). V was cut by 0 bases and J by 8 bases, with 11 bases left in between. This CDR3 region has 14 residues. Germline V gene sequence: CDR1 SNHLY, CDR2 FYNNEI. The DNA of the CDR3 is TGTGCCAGCAGTGAAGCGCGCGGGGGCGATGAGCAGTTCTTC. This translates into CASSEARGGDEQFF.

The chain is built from TRBV6-4 and TRBJ1-2, with D possibly being TRBD1 (5 bases). In germline, CDR1 is MRHNA, CDR2 SNTAGT. V was cut by 3 bases and J by 4 bases, with 9 bases left in between. The CDR3 has 13 amino acids. The CDR3 DNA reads as TGTGCCAGCAGTGAAACAGGCGTCTATGGCTACACCTTC. As protein: CASSETGVYGYTF.

This chain connects TRBV30 to TRBJ1-2; the match to TRBD1 covers 9 bases. The CDR3 extends over 16 amino acids. V lost 5 bases and J lost 0; bases outside the gene matches: 10. CDR1 GTSNPN and CDR2 SVGIG come from the germline V gene (reference sequence). The CDR3: CAWYGQGHLTNYGYTF. The CDR3 DNA follows: TGTGCCTGGTACGGACAGGGGCATCTTACTAACTATGGCTACACCTTC.

The chain combines TRBV2 with TRBJ1-1, with D perhaps matching TRBD1 (5 bases). The germline V gene encodes CDR1 SNHLY and CDR2 FYNNEI. V was cut by 7 bases and J by 4 bases, with 22 bases left in between. The CDR3 contains 16 residues. CDR3 residues: CASIRGQGRLGTEAFF. The CDR3 DNA reads TGTGCCAGCATCCGTGGGCAGGGCCGTCTTGGCACTGAAGCTTTCTTT.

The V and J genes are TRBV11-3 and TRBJ1-1; the D is unclear. Trimming took 0 bases from V and 6 from J, leaving 20 bases between them. This CDR3 is built from 17 residues. Germline CDR1 and CDR2: SGHNT and YENEEA. The CDR3 sequence: CASSLEFTGSPSAEAFF. The CDR3 nucleotides are TGTGCCAGCAGCTTAGAGTTCACGGGGTCCCCAAGTGCTGAAGCTTTCTTT.

The chain employs TRBV19 and TRBJ1-2; D is unclear. The germline V and J ends were trimmed by 6 bases and 5 bases, with 10 bases remaining between them. From germline, CDR1 is LNHDA and CDR2 SQIVND (reference sequence). The CDR3 sequence is 12 residues long. The CDR3 DNA reads as TGTGCCAGTAGACCGGACGCATATGGCTACACCTTC. Translation gives CASRPDAYGYTF.

J is TRBJ1-5 and V is TRBV28; no clear D gene. CDR3 length: 13 residues. V lost 5 bases and J 6 bases, leaving 11 bases between the germline ends. Germline values: CDR1 MDHEN, CDR2 SYDVKM. In DNA, the CDR3 is TGTGCCAGCAGTGAGATGAACCCTCAGCCCCAGCATTTT. Its protein is CASSEMNPQPQHF.

The chain employs TRBV9 and TRBJ2-7, with 8 bases aligning to TRBD2. The CDR3 has 15 amino acids. In germline, CDR1 is SGDLS, CDR2 YYNGEE. J was trimmed by 2 bases and V by 0 bases; bases with no gene match: 4. CDR3: CASSVDGGGTYEQYF. In DNA form, the CDR3 reads TGTGCCAGCAGCGTAGACGGCGGGGGGACCTACGAGCAGTACTTC. Combining the CDR3 with reference TRBV9 and TRBJ2-7 gives the whole variable domain DSGVTQTPKHLITATGQRVTLRCSPRSGDLSVYWYQQSLDQGLQFLIQYYNGEERAKGNILERFSAQQFPDLHSELNLSSLELGDSALYFCASSVDGGGTYEQYFGPGTRLTVT.